Presented here are 12 T cell receptor beta chains from one specimen sequenced in a study of blood T cell repertoires in COVID-19. TCRdb keeps only in-frame clones here, not all; method: immunoSEQ multiplex PCR. Of 250,000 to 300,000 clones listed, 70% to 90% are singletons. The sample was peripheral blood. These receptors came from a woman aged 25 to 39 who had recovered from COVID-19.

This sequence joins TRBV6-5 and TRBJ1-1; TRBD1 matches 7 bases. Trimming took 7 bases from V and 7 from J; bases not matched to a gene: 12. The CDR3 extends over 14 amino acids. Germline V gene sequence: CDR1 MNHEY, CDR2 SVGAGI. CDR3 in DNA: TGTGCCAGCACCCCGACAGGGAGTCTCAGTGAAGCTTTCTTT. Protein sequence: CASTPTGSLSEAFF.

The CDR3 sequence: CASSQLRTGDGYTF. As DNA, the CDR3 is TGTGCCAGCAGCCAATTACGGACAGGGGATGGCTACACCTTC. The chain is built from TRBV16 and TRBJ1-2; 9 positions match TRBD1. Losses at the gene ends were 1 base for V and 6 bases for J; bases not matched to a gene: 3. Germline lookup yields CDR1 KGHSY and CDR2 FQNENV. This CDR3 region has 14 residues.

The chain joins TRBV5-1 to TRBJ1-4; 10 bases are a match to TRBD1. Germline V lookup: CDR1 SGHRS, CDR2 YFSETQ. The junction had 8 bases not matched to a gene; V was cut back by 4 bases and J by 8 bases. This CDR3 is 15 amino acids long. The CDR3 sequence is CASSGGTGALEKLFF. The CDR3 DNA is TGCGCCAGCAGCGGGGGGACAGGGGCTTTAGAAAAACTGTTTTTT.

The rearrangement links TRBV5-1 to TRBJ2-7, with TRBD1 matching over 9 bases. The germline V gene has CDR1 SGHRS and CDR2 YFSETQ. The V and J ends lost 0 bases and 0 bases, in that order; junction bases with no gene match: 4. The CDR3 spans 16 residues. The CDR3 DNA sequence: TGCGCCAGCAGCTTGGAGACAGGGGGGCGCTCCTACGAGCAGTACTTC. Residues: CASSLETGGRSYEQYF.

CDR3 nucleotides: TGTGCCAGCAGCCCCCTTGGAGCTATTAACACCGGGGAGCTGTTTTTT. It specifies CASSPLGAINTGELFF. This chain links TRBV7-6 with TRBJ2-2; D remains ambiguous. Germline V gene data show CDR1 as SGHVS and CDR2 as FNYEAQ. Trimming took off 5 bases at V and 2 bases at J, with 15 bases between the two ends. The CDR3 covers 16 residues.

This sequence joins TRBV28 and TRBJ1-2, with D possibly being TRBD1 (6 bases). Germline CDR1 reads MDHEN; CDR2 reads SYDVKM. This CDR3 has 13 residues. Trimming removed 2 bases at V and 6 bases at J, with 10 bases between. The CDR3 here is CASSLNAGDGYTF. The DNA for the CDR3 is TGTGCCAGCAGTTTAAACGCAGGGGATGGCTACACCTTC.

The CDR3 here is CASSEGGRLTYEQYF. In DNA, the CDR3 is TGTGCCAGCAGTGAAGGGGGCAGGTTAACCTACGAGCAGTACTTC. This chain links TRBV6-1 with TRBJ2-7, with a weak D call TRBD1 (5 bases). The germline CDR1 and CDR2 sequences are MNHNS and SASEGT. The V end was cut by 1 base, the J end by 2 bases, with 12 bases between. The CDR3 consists of 15 residues.

The J gene is TRBJ2-1, the V gene TRBV3-1 (or the pseudogene TRBV3-2); 7 positions agree with TRBD2. The J segment lost 4 bases and the V segment lost 4 bases, leaving 10 bases of the junction unmatched. CDR1 is LGHDT, CDR2 YNNKEL, per germline (reference sequence). There are 16 residues in the CDR3. The CDR3 DNA reads TGTGCCAGCAGCCCGTTGACGGCTAGCGGTTACAATGAGCAGTTCTTC. This encodes CASSPLTASGYNEQFF.

This chain uses TRBV28 with TRBJ2-1, with D possibly being TRBD2 (6 bases). The germline gives CDR1 MDHEN, CDR2 SYDVKM. This CDR3 comprises 15 residues. V lost 7 bases and J lost 6, with 19 bases in between. The CDR3 reads CASTPSGGGSNEQFF. The CDR3 DNA is TGTGCCAGCACCCCCTCCGGGGGAGGATCCAATGAGCAGTTCTTC.

CDR3 in amino acids: CASSYSTNTYEQYF. For the CDR3, the DNA is TGTGCCAGCAGTTACTCGACTAACACCTACGAGCAGTACTTC. The chain combines TRBV6-5 with TRBJ2-7; maybe TRBD2 (5 bases). V gave up 0 bases and J gave up 2 bases, with 8 bases separating them. The CDR3 has 14 residues. Germline CDR1 MNHEY, CDR2 SVGAGI.

The chain links TRBV18 to TRBJ1-1; 8 nucleotides align to TRBD1. This CDR3 comprises 15 residues. The germline gives CDR1 KGHSH, CDR2 LQKENI. V lost 0 bases and J lost 3; bases outside the gene matches: 3. DNA of the CDR3: TGTGCCAGCTCACCACCGACGGGACAGGACACTGAAGCTTTCTTT. Its translation: CASSPPTGQDTEAFF.

The CDR3 nucleotides are TGTGCCAGCAGCGTTCTGGCGAGGTTGTCCTACAATGAGCAGTTCTTC. Translated, it gives CASSVLARLSYNEQFF. This chain links TRBV2 with TRBJ2-1; D uncertain. Germline lookup yields CDR1 SNHLY and CDR2 FYNNEI. This CDR3 region has 16 residues. Trimming removed 6 bases from V and 1 base from J, with 16 bases in between.